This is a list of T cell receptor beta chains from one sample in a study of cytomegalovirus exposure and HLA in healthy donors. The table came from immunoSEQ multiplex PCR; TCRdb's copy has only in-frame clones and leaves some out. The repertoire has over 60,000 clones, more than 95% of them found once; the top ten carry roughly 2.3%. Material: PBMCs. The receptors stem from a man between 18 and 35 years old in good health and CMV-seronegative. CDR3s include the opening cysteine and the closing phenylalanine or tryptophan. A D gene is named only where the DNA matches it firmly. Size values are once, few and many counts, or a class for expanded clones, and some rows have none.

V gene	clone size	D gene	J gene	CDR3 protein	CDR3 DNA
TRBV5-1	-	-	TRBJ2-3	CASSTGADTQYF	TGCGCCAGCAGTACCGGGGCAGATACGCAGTATTTT
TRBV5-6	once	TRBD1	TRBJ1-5	CASSLRGGRSQPQHF	TGTGCCAGCAGCTTGCGAGGGGGCCGGAGTCAGCCCCAGCATTTT
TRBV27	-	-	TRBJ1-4	CASSFSRTANEKLFF	TGTGCCAGCAGTTTCTCCCGTACGGCTAATGAAAAACTGTTTTTT
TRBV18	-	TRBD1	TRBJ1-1	CASSIPGTGGWYTEAFF	TGTGCCAGCTCAATCCCCGGGACAGGGGGCTGGTACACTGAAGCTTTCTTT
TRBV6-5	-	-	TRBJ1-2	CASSYSGDWYGYTF	TGTGCCAGCAGTTACTCAGGGGATTGGTATGGCTACACCTTC
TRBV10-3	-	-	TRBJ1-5	CAISESAGGHQPQHF	TGTGCCATCAGTGAGTCGGCCGGGGGGCATCAGCCCCAGCATTTT
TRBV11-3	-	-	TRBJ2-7	CASSLAGAGANSYEQYF	TGTGCCAGCAGCTTAGCGGGGGCGGGAGCAAACTCCTACGAGCAGTACTTC
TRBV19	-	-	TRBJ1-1	CASSMGGTEAFF	TGTGCCAGTAGTATGGGAGGGACTGAAGCTTTCTTT
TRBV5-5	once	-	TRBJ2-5	CASSLDPKGQETQYF	TGTGCCAGCAGCTTGGACCCAAAGGGGCAAGAGACCCAGTACTTC
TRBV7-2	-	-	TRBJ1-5	CASSLMSTQPQHF	TGTGCCAGCAGCCTGATGAGTACTCAGCCCCAGCATTTT
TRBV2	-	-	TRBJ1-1	CASKSKGLTNTEAFF	TGTGCCAGCAAAAGTAAGGGGCTTACGAACACTGAAGCTTTCTTT
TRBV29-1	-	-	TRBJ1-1	CSVEGVGGTEAFF	TGCAGCGTTGAAGGGGTAGGGGGCACTGAAGCTTTCTTT
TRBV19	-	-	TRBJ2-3	CASSIGEASTDTQYF	TGTGCCAGTAGTATCGGGGAGGCTAGCACAGATACGCAGTATTTT
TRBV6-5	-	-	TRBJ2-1	CASPPGPSSYNEQFF	TGTGCCAGCCCCCCAGGGCCCAGCTCCTACAATGAGCAGTTCTTC
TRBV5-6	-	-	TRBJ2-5	CASSLAWQANVETQYF	TGTGCCAGCAGCTTGGCCTGGCAGGCTAATGTAGAGACCCAGTACTTC
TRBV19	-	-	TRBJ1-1	CASSGGFYTEAFF	TGTGCCAGTAGTGGGGGGTTTTACACTGAAGCTTTCTTT
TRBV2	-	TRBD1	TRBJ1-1	CASRPQGGNTEAFF	TGTGCCAGCAGACCCCAGGGGGGCAACACTGAAGCTTTCTTT
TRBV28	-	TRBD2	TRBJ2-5	CASSSGTSGRALETQYF	TGTGCCAGCAGCTCCGGGACTAGCGGGAGGGCCCTAGAGACCCAGTACTTC
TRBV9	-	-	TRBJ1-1	CASSAGNTEAFF	TGTGCCAGCAGCGCAGGCAACACTGAAGCTTTCTTT
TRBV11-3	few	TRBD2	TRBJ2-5	CASSPLGGLPLLETQYF	TGTGCCAGCAGCCCCCTGGGGGGACTACCTTTACTGGAGACCCAGTACTTC
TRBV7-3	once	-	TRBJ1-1	CASSHQMNTEAFF	TGTGCCAGCAGCCACCAGATGAACACTGAAGCTTTCTTT
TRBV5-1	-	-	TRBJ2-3	CASANRPPSTDTQYF	TGCGCCAGCGCTAACAGGCCCCCTAGCACAGATACGCAGTATTTT
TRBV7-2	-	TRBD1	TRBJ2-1	CASSLTGTGIHEQFF	TGTGCCAGCAGCTTAACCGGGACAGGGATCCATGAGCAGTTCTTC